The T cell receptor (beta chain) described here comes from a study of cytomegalovirus exposure and HLA in healthy donors. The CDR3 covers 16 residues. V dropped 2 bases and J dropped 9; count of bases not matched to a gene: 10. CDR1 ENHRY and CDR2 SYGVKD come from the germline V gene. Vbeta (60) and Jbeta (13) primers were used in the PCR. Profiled with immunoSEQ multiplex PCR; TCRdb holds only in-frame clones, not every one. Here the sample spans approximately 240,000 clones, 82% being singletons. V and J are TRBV10-3 and TRBJ2-1; 10 bases fit TRBD2. Sequencing input: PBMCs. The receptor comes from a woman between 40 and 50 years old in good health and CMV-seropositive. The CDR3 is CAISETSGKGDGEQFF. DNA of the CDR3: TGTGCCATCAGTGAGACTAGCGGGAAGGGGGACGGTGAGCAGTTCTTC.